This T cell receptor (beta chain) was profiled in a study of CD4 T cells in relation to SARS-CoV-2 and coronaviruses. On the study more broadly: PBMCs were cultured with antigen for nine to ten days before TCR beta sequencing.

Turning to this clone: Antigen unknown.

This CDR3 region has 15 residues. The germline CDR1 and CDR2 sequences are SGHRS and YFSETQ. V dropped 1 base and J dropped 2 bases, with 10 bases sitting between them. The unexposed donors gave CD4+ T cells in about 2011-2018, prior to COVID-19. After approximately 10 days of culture, CD4+ T cells were isolated. Testing used SARS-CoV-2 S/N and four cold-coronavirus spikes on unexposed-donor CD4+ T cells, cells permitting. Study-level points and caveats: SARS-CoV-2-driven expansion was significantly weaker in crossreactive than monoreactive clones.

The assay was immunoSEQ multiplex PCR, and TCRdb's table has in-frame clones only and misses some. The sample yields some 21,000 clones, around 80% seen once. The sequence derives from a human donor in good health. The V call is TRBV5-1, the J call TRBJ1-3; no clear D gene. Sequencing used CD4+ T cells from PBMCs, cultured in vitro. CDR3 region: CASSLSGQTGNTIYF. The CDR3 DNA sequence: TGCGCCAGCAGCTTGTCCGGGCAGACTGGAAACACCATATATTTT.